These T cell receptor beta chains were read from a single sample in a study of cytomegalovirus exposure and HLA in healthy donors. Libraries were prepared by immunoSEQ multiplex PCR; TCRdb keeps only in-frame clonotypes and omits some of them. The sample yields about 120,000 clones, around 76% seen once. Sequences were obtained from PBMCs. These receptors were obtained from a man aged 55 to 69 in good health and CMV-seropositive. CDR3s include the opening cysteine and the closing phenylalanine or tryptophan. The D gene is left open where the match is weak. Size tells how often a clone was seen (once, few, many) or the class of an expanded clone, and some rows leave it out.

cdr3_aa,d_call,clone_size,j_call,v_call
CASSLAGANYEQYF,TRBD2,NA,TRBJ2-7,TRBV27
CASSPYTSRGDTQYF,NA,NA,TRBJ2-3,TRBV7-3
CASSLQGLLSGNTIYF,NA,NA,TRBJ1-3,TRBV5-1
CASSPRQPSSNTEAFF,NA,NA,TRBJ1-1,TRBV18
CASSLLEGAPSGYTF,TRBD1,few,TRBJ1-2,TRBV5-5
CASWAVTNTEAFF,NA,few,TRBJ1-1,TRBV2
CASSLFGQGNTGELFF,TRBD1,few,TRBJ2-2,TRBV5-1
CASSSRGAGTGELFF,TRBD2,NA,TRBJ2-2,TRBV11-3
CASSLGSLRGYGYTF,NA,NA,TRBJ1-2,TRBV5-1
CASSSGQGEAFF,TRBD1,NA,TRBJ1-1,TRBV7-9
CASSPQVNTEAFF,NA,NA,TRBJ1-1,TRBV7-6
CASSGRTGGNQPQHF,TRBD1,NA,TRBJ1-5,TRBV7-8
CASSFGSSGGSYEQYF,TRBD2,NA,TRBJ2-7,TRBV5-4
CASSPGQGAGNQPQHF,TRBD1,NA,TRBJ1-5,TRBV28
CASSLLRTGGTGELFF,TRBD1,NA,TRBJ2-2,TRBV7-3
CATSRDITGQPQHF,NA,NA,TRBJ1-5,TRBV15
CAISGTGTGYGNQPQHF,TRBD1,NA,TRBJ1-5,TRBV10-3
CASSLDWRGGANEQFF,TRBD2,NA,TRBJ2-1,TRBV11-2
CASSGTSGQETQYF,TRBD2,once,TRBJ2-5,TRBV5-1
CASSPRETVQETQYF,NA,NA,TRBJ2-5,TRBV18
CASSLGAGYNEKLFF,NA,NA,TRBJ1-4,TRBV5-1
CASSPTGLAGNTGELFF,TRBD2,NA,TRBJ2-2,TRBV9
CASSLLTKRANTEAFF,NA,NA,TRBJ1-1,TRBV27
CASSYRAYGYTF,NA,once,TRBJ1-2,TRBV19
CASSADLNTEAFF,NA,NA,TRBJ1-1,TRBV7-6